What follows are 18 T cell receptor beta chains derived from one specimen sequenced in a study of identical twins. TCRdb re-called the 5' RACE reads with MiXCR, one entry per CDR3 protein. The table includes about 890,000 distinct CDR3 sequences, about 12% detected once. The same sample was also studied in work on yellow fever vaccine responses in identical twins.

The specimen sequenced was PBMCs. The receptors come from a woman aged 18-30 years in good health.

This clonotype was detected ten times or more. V and J are TRBV7-6 and TRBJ2-1, with TRBD1 matching over 9 bases. Per the germline V gene, CDR1 is SGHVS and CDR2 is FNYEAQ. The ends lost 6 bases at V and 6 bases at J; junction bases unmatched: 6. The CDR3 extends over 14 amino acids. This CDR3 reads CASRPGTGPNEQFF. The CDR3 DNA reads TGTGCCAGCAGACCCGGGACAGGGCCCAATGAGCAGTTCTTC. Full variable domain (rest looked up from reference TRBV7-6 and TRBJ2-1): GAGVSQSPRYKVTKRGQDVALRCDPISGHVSLYWYRQALGQGPEFLTYFNYEAQQDKSGLPNDRFSAERPEGSISTLTIQRTEQRDSAMYRCASRPGTGPNEQFFGPGTRLTVL.

The V call is TRBV19, the J call TRBJ1-1; D uncertain. V was trimmed by 3 bases and J by 1 base, leaving 9 bases between them. CDR1 and CDR2 from the germline V gene are LNHDA and SQIVND (reference sequence). This CDR3 has 14 residues. CDR3 DNA sequence: TGTGCCAGTAGTATTCCGGCCCCGAACACTGAAGCTTTCTTT. Amino acid sequence: CASSIPAPNTEAFF. Based on the CDR3 plus reference TRBV19 and TRBJ1-1, the full variable domain is DGGITQSPKYLFRKEGQNVTLSCEQNLNHDAMYWYRQDPGQGLRLIYYSQIVNDFQKGDIAEGYSVSREKKESFPLTVTSAQKNPTAFYLCASSIPAPNTEAFFGQGTRLTVV.

The chain carries TRBV19 and TRBJ2-5; D gene uncertain. Trimming shortened V by 3 bases and J by 3 bases, and 5 bases separated the two germline ends. This CDR3 spans 12 amino acids. Per germline, CDR1 LNHDA and CDR2 SQIVND (reference sequence). The CDR3 loop is CASSMMEETQYF. The DNA of the CDR3 is TGTGCCAGTAGTATGATGGAAGAGACCCAGTACTTC. The complete variable domain, with remaining parts taken from reference TRBV19 and TRBJ2-5, reads DGGITQSPKYLFRKEGQNVTLSCEQNLNHDAMYWYRQDPGQGLRLIYYSQIVNDFQKGDIAEGYSVSREKKESFPLTVTSAQKNPTAFYLCASSMMEETQYFGPGTRLLVL.

The chain has TRBV29-1 and TRBJ2-1; D call uncertain. The CDR3 consists of 12 residues. The V and J ends lost 5 bases and 0 bases respectively, with 5 bases between them. Germline V CDR1 and CDR2: SQVTM, ANQGSEA. The CDR3 sequence: CSVLSSYNEQFF. CDR3 DNA sequence: TGCAGCGTTCTGAGCTCCTACAATGAGCAGTTCTTC.

The CDR3 loop reads CASSLGGAYTDTQYF. In nucleotides, the CDR3 is TGTGCCAGCAGTTTAGGGGGGGCCTACACAGATACGCAGTATTTT. This rearrangement joins TRBV12-3 or TRBV12-4 to TRBJ2-3; D possibly uses TRBD1 or TRBD2 (6 bases each). V was clipped by 1 base and J by 2 bases, with 10 bases between them. This CDR3 contains 15 residues.

This clonotype has only a few counts. The chain combines TRBV5-1 with TRBJ2-1; TRBD1 might be the D (6 bases). The V gene's germline CDR1 is SGHRS and CDR2 YFSETQ. CDR3 size: 15 residues. V lost 4 bases and J 8 bases, leaving 19 bases between the germline ends. In nucleotides, the CDR3 is TGCGCCAGCAGCCTCCTCAAACAGGGTAGAGATGAGCAGTTCTTC. It yields the protein CASSLLKQGRDEQFF.

The chain joins TRBV13 to TRBJ2-1; D might be TRBD2 (7 bases). Germline V gene lookup returns CDR1 PRHDT and CDR2 FYEKMQ (reference sequence). Trimming removed 4 bases at V and 3 bases at J, with 19 bases between. The CDR3 spans 17 residues. The CDR3 reads CASSSSFAGADYNEQFF. CDR3 DNA sequence: TGTGCCAGCAGCTCCTCTTTCGCGGGGGCTGACTACAATGAGCAGTTCTTC.

This clonotype was seen a few times. This rearrangement joins TRBV4-1 to TRBJ2-5; D remains ambiguous. Germline V gene data show CDR1 as MGHRA and CDR2 as YSYEKL. V shed 4 bases and J shed 4 bases, with 10 bases lying between them. The CDR3 extends over 13 amino acids. The CDR3 nucleotides read TGCGCCAGCAGCCCTAGTAGCAGAGAGACCCAGTACTTC. It specifies CASSPSSRETQYF.

In its sample, this clonotype was seen a few times. V and J are TRBV29-1 and TRBJ2-5; 9 bases are a match to TRBD2. The CDR3 totals 15 residues. The V and J ends lost 6 bases and 1 base, in that order; junction bases with no gene match: 9. Germline values: CDR1 SQVTM, CDR2 ANQGSEA. CDR3 amino acids: CSVGGASGTQETQYF. The CDR3 bases are TGCAGCGTCGGAGGGGCTAGCGGGACCCAAGAGACCCAGTACTTC.

This clonotype was counted between two and nine times. This chain links TRBV7-9 with TRBJ2-1, with 7 positions matching TRBD1. V dropped 6 bases and J dropped 3; count of bases not matched to a gene: 8. This CDR3 comprises 15 residues. In germline, CDR1 is SEHNR, CDR2 FQNEAQ (reference sequence). The CDR3, as DNA: TGTGCCAGCAGATCACCCGGGACAGTCTACAATGAGCAGTTCTTC. It encodes CASRSPGTVYNEQFF.

This clonotype has a handful of counts. The gene calls are TRBV24-1 and TRBJ2-7; D gene unclear. CDR1 and CDR2 (germline): KGHDR, SFDVKD. V was clipped by 2 bases and J by 0 bases, with 4 bases between them. The length of the CDR3 is 13 residues. The CDR3 coding sequence is TGTGCCACCAGTGATTCAAACTCCTACGAGCAGTACTTC. Protein product: CATSDSNSYEQYF.

This chain uses TRBV6-5 with TRBJ2-3; D is undetermined. The ends were cut back, 2 bases at V and 5 bases at J, with 8 bases in the middle. Germline assignment: CDR1 MNHEY and CDR2 SVGAGI. The CDR3 has 13 residues. The CDR3 region is CASSYTRQDTQYF. CDR3 nucleotides: TGTGCCAGCAGTTACACCCGACAAGATACGCAGTATTTT.

This clonotype occurred many times. The chain recombines TRBV7-2 with TRBJ2-1; TRBD2 agrees at 15 bases. V was pared by 1 base and J by 9 bases, with 1 base of the junction left unmatched. CDR1 SGHTA and CDR2 FQGNSA come from the germline V gene. The CDR3 contains 15 residues. CDR3 nucleotides: TGTGCCAGCAGCTTAGGGGGACTAGCGGGAGGTGAGCAGTTCTTC. Protein: CASSLGGLAGGEQFF.

This clonotype was seen only a few times. The gene calls are TRBV9 and TRBJ1-1; TRBD1 matches 9 bases. Trimming at V came to 4 bases and at J to 1 base, leaving 8 bases not matched to a gene. Germline values: CDR1 SGDLS, CDR2 YYNGEE. There are 16 residues in the CDR3. CDR3 nucleotides: TGTGCCAGCAGCCCAGGGACAGGGAAGGCGAACACTGAAGCTTTCTTT. Protein sequence: CASSPGTGKANTEAFF.

The genes are TRBV2 and TRBJ2-2; 7 bases line up with TRBD2. V gave up 6 bases and J gave up 4 bases; unmatched junction bases: 5. Germline lookup yields CDR1 SNHLY and CDR2 FYNNEI. This CDR3 is built from 14 residues. The CDR3 DNA is TGTGCCAGCAGCGGGGAGGGAGGCACCGGGGAGCTGTTTTTT. Its translation: CASSGEGGTGELFF. The full variable domain, completed using reference TRBV2 and TRBJ2-2, is EPEVTQTPSHQVTQMGQEVILRCVPISNHLYFYWYRQILGQKVEFLVSFYNNEISEKSEIFDDQFSVERPDGSNFTLKIRSTKLEDSAMYFCASSGEGGTGELFFGEGSRLTVL.

This clonotype occurred a few times. The chain combines TRBV21-1 with TRBJ1-1; the listed D gene, TRBD1, was not tested against the DNA. TRBV21-1 is marked as a pseudogene. The CDR3 length is 16 residues. CDR3 coding DNA: TGTGCCAGCAGCAAGGGACAGGGCTGGATGGGCCCTGAAGCTTTCTTT. This gives the protein CASSKGQGWMGPEAFF.

There are a few counts of this clonotype. CDR3 region: CASSFLSGSYNEQFF. In DNA form, the CDR3 reads TGCGCCAGCAGCTTCCTTAGCGGGAGTTATAATGAGCAGTTCTTC. The V gene is TRBV5-1, the J gene TRBJ2-1; 9 bases fit TRBD2. J lost 7 bases, V lost 2 bases, and 7 bases had no gene match. The CDR3 totals 15 residues. Germline V gives CDR1 SGHRS, CDR2 YFSETQ.

V gene TRBV21-1 combines with J gene TRBJ2-7; the table names TRBD2, a call not compared with the DNA. TRBV21-1 is marked as a pseudogene. The CDR3 contains 13 residues. The CDR3 sequence is CARLLRVSYEQYF. In DNA form, the CDR3 reads TGTGCCAGATTACTGCGGGTGTCCTACGAGCAGTACTTC.